This TCR beta chain was found in a study of shared clonotypes between healthy human individuals. Sequenced by immunoSEQ multiplex PCR; TCRdb stores in-frame clones only, minus some. The sample has a few million clones, 90% to 95% seen once. Germline values: CDR1 MNHEY, CDR2 SMNVEV (reference sequence). The CDR3 is made up of 22 amino acids. With 5 bases clipped from V and 4 bases from J, the junction kept 23 bases outside the gene matches. Study-level points and caveats: The study generally estimated greater richness for naive than memory subsets. Sequencing depth was a factor that was expected to affect clonotype sharing among donors. Sharing across several donors was seen in 4% to 6.5% of naive CD4 clonotypes.

This clone was seen just once. As yet, its antigen is unknown. This rearrangement joins TRBV27 to TRBJ2-6, with 10 positions matching TRBD2. The material sequenced was naive CD4+ T cells from PBMCs. As to subset: CD45RA+ positively selected. The clonotype comes from a man aged 18 to 29 in good health. Some clones in this sample may be carry-over from other donors' samples. This chain's CDR3 is CASSPTIRISGRRPGGANVLTF. In DNA form, the CDR3 reads TGTGCCAGCAGTCCCACCATCCGCATTAGCGGGAGGAGACCGGGCGGGGCCAACGTCCTGACTTTC.